This T cell receptor (beta chain) was documented in a study of T cell repertoires in cytomegalovirus infection (dated by TCRdb to the late 2010s). Background for the entire study: Alongside well-studied HLA-B-restricted epitopes, the peptide stimulations were aimed at recently identified HLA-C-restricted CMV epitopes, whose presentation resists viral immunomodulation. Donor HLA type was relevant to the analysis, because carriage of CMV infection together with the matching HLA type was indicated by public TCR beta signatures.

The paper as a whole reports these results and caveats: Cumulative frequency of public TCR beta family members discriminated carriers of CMV infection plus the relevant HLA type in this cohort and an independent approximately 400-donor cohort. The ex vivo response was dominated by HLA-C-restricted CMV-specific TCR beta clonotypes, and the single most frequent clonotype in two of eight donors was supplied by these HLA-C-restricted clonotypes.

This clonotype was picked up a small number of times. The specificity of this receptor is unknown. No much larger clonotype is one base removed from it; base qualities were not supplied. The data were produced on an Illumina HiSeq 1500. In TCRdb, the public reads were trimmed at Q25 with fastp and aligned with MiXCR, with productive beta chains retained. Each CDR3 protein appears once, grouped with its most common genes and DNA. This sample has around 570,000 distinct CDR3 sequences in its table, and almost 40% of those were observed once. The ten largest make up about half of the sample. Read against the paper, the sample's treatment or condition label means: in vitro stimulation with specific CMV peptide epitopes to enrich CMV-specific T cells. CDR3 length: 11 amino acids, cysteine to phenylalanine. The retained sequence is limited to the CDR3, 33 bases, with the frame set at the first base. A distance of 8 bases separates the germline ends of V and J, which lose 8 bases and 4 bases respectively.

The chain links TRBV12-3 or TRBV12-4 with TRBJ2-5; there is no confident call for the D gene. The specimen comprised cultured PBMCs, sampled from culture after CMV antigen stimulation. This receptor was obtained from a human donor in good health (CMV status not recorded). Some clones in this sample may be carry-over from other donors' samples. The CDR3 corresponds to CASGAAETQYF. The DNA sequence is as follows: TGTGCCAGCGGCGCCGCAGAGACCCAGTACTTC.